This section outlines one T cell receptor (beta chain) sequence together with its context. Its cognate antigen is unknown. The CDR3 covers 11 residues. CDR1 is KGHSH and CDR2 is LQKENI in the germline V gene. Trimming removed 8 bases from V and 9 bases from J, with 11 bases in between. These data originate in a study of T-cell reconstitution after alpha-beta-depleted transplantation in children. TCRbeta library construction was performed incorporating unique molecular identifiers. TCRdb called the PCR reads again in MiXCR, with one record for every CDR3 protein. The sample contains some 840,000 distinct CDR3 sequences, approximately 15% of which appear only once. Findings and limits, study-wide: It was surviving recipient T cells and thymic progenitors that gave some patients high TCRbeta diversity at day 60. A year post-transplant, T-cell counts and diversity derived mostly from newly produced T cells. The study reportedly traced alpha-beta T cells about two months after transplant to several hundred expanded graft clones.

This sample comprised PBMCs, mostly from graft donor cells, obtained 360 days after TCRalphabeta/CD19-depleted stem cell transplant. The sequence came from a male patient between 10 and 17 years old who had a stem cell transplant for acute lymphoblastic leukemia, so the T cells may come from the graft donor. The chain links TRBV18 to TRBJ2-1, with D maybe TRBD2 (5 bases). Here the CDR3 reads CASPEGGEQFF. CDR3 nucleotide sequence: TGTGCCAGCCCTGAAGGAGGTGAGCAGTTCTTC.